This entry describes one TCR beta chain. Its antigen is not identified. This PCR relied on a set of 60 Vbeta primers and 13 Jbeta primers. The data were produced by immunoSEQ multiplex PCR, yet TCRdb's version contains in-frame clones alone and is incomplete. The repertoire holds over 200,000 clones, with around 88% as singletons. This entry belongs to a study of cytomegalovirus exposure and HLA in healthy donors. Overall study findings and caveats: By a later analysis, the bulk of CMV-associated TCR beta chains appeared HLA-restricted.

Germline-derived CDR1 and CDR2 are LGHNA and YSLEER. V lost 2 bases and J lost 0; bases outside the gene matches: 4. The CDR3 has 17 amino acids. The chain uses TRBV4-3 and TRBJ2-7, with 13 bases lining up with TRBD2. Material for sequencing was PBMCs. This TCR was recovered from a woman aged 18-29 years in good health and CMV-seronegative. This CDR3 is CASSQTTSGRISYEQYF. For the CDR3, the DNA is TGCGCCAGCAGCCAAACGACTAGCGGGAGGATCTCCTACGAGCAGTACTTC.